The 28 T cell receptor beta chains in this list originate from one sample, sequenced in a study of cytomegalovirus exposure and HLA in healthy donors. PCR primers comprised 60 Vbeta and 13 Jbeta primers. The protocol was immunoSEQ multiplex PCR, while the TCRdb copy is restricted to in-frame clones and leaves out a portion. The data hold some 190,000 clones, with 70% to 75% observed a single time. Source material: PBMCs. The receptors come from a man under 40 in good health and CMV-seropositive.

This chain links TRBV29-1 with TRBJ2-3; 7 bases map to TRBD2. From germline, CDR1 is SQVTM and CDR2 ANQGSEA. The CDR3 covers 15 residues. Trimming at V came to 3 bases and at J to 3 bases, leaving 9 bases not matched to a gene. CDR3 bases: TGCAGCGTTGATGGGACGGGAGGAGGGACAGATACGCAGTATTTT. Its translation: CSVDGTGGGTDTQYF.

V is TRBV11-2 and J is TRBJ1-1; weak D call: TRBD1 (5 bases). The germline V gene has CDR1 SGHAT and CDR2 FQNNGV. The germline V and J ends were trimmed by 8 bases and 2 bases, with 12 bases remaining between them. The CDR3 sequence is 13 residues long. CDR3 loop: CASRLRGNTEAFF. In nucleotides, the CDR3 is TGTGCCAGCCGATTAAGGGGAAACACTGAAGCTTTCTTT.

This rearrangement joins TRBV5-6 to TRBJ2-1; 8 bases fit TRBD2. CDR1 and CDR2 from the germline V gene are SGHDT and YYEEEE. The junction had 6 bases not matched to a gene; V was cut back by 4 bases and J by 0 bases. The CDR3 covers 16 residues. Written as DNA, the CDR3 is TGTGCCAGCAGCGGCTTAGCGGGGAGCTCCTACAATGAGCAGTTCTTC. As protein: CASSGLAGSSYNEQFF.

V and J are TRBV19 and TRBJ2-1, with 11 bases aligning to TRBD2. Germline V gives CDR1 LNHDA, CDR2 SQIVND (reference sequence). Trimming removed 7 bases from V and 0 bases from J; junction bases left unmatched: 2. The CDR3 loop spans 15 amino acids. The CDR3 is CASTTSGSSYNEQFF. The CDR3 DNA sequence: TGTGCCAGTACTACTAGCGGGAGCTCCTACAATGAGCAGTTCTTC. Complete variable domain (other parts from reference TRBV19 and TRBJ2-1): DGGITQSPKYLFRKEGQNVTLSCEQNLNHDAMYWYRQDPGQGLRLIYYSQIVNDFQKGDIAEGYSVSREKKESFPLTVTSAQKNPTAFYLCASTTSGSSYNEQFFGPGTRLTVL.

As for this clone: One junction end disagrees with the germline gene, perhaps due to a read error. This chain's CDR3 is CASNLRPGGLATEAFF. CDR3 nucleotide sequence: TGTGCCAGCAATTTACGGCCAGGGGGCCTTGCCACTGAAGCTTTCTTT. The V and J genes are TRBV27 and TRBJ1-1; 8 nucleotides agree with TRBD1. This CDR3 has 16 amino acids. Germline V lookup: CDR1 MNHEY, CDR2 SMNVEV (reference sequence).

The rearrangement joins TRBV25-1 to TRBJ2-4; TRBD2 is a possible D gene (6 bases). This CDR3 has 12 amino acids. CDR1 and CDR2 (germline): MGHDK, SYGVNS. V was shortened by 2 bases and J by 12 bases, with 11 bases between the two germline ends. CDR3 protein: CASSEGGSAQYF. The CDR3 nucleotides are TGTGCCAGCAGTGAAGGAGGGTCCGCTCAGTACTTC. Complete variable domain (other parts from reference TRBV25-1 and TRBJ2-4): EADIYQTPRYLVIGTGKKITLECSQTMGHDKMYWYQQDPGMELHLIHYSYGVNSTEKGDLSSESTVSRIRTEHFPLTLESARPSHTSQYLCASSEGGSAQYFGAGTRLSVL.

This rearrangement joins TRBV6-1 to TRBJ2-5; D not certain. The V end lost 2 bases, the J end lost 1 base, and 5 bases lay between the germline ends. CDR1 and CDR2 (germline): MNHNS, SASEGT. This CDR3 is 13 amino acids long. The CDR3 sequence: CASSEQSQETQYF. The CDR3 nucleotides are TGTGCCAGCAGTGAACAGTCCCAAGAGACCCAGTACTTC.

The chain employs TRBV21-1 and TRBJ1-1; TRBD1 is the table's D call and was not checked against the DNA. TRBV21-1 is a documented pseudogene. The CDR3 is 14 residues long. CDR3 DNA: TGTGCCATCGGGACAATACCATGTGGCACTGAAGCTTTCTTT. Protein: CAIGTIPCGTEAFF.

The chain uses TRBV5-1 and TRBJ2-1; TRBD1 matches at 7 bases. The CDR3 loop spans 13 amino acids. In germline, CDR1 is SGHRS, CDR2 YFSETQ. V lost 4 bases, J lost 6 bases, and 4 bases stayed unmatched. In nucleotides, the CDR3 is TGCGCCAGCAGCGTGGGGACAGTCAATGAGCAGTTCTTC. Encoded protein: CASSVGTVNEQFF.

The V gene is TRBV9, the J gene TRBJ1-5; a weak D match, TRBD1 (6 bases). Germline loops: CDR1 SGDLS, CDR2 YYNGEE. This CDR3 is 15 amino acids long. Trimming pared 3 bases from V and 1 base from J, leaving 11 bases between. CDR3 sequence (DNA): TGTGCCAGCAGCGCAGGGGACGGGAGCAATCAGCCCCAGCATTTT. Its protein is CASSAGDGSNQPQHF.

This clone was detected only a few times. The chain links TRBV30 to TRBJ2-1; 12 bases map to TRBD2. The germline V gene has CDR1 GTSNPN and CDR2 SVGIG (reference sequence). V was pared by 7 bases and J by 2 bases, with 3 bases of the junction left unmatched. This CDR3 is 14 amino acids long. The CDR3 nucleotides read TGTGCCTACTCTAGCGGGAGGGCCTACAATGAGCAGTTCTTC. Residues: CAYSSGRAYNEQFF. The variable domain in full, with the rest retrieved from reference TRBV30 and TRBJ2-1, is SQTIHQWPATLVQPVGSPLSLECTVEGTSNPNLYWYRQAAGRGLQLLFYSVGIGQISSEVPQNLSASRPQDRQFILSSKKLLLSDSGFYLCAYSSGRAYNEQFFGPGTRLTVL.

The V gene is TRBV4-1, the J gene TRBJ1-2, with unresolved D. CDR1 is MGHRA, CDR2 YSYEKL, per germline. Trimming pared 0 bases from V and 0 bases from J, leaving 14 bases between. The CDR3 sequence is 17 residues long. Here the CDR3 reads CASSQDPGYSPNYGYTF. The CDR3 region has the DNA TGCGCCAGCAGCCAAGATCCGGGTTATTCCCCTAACTATGGCTACACCTTC.

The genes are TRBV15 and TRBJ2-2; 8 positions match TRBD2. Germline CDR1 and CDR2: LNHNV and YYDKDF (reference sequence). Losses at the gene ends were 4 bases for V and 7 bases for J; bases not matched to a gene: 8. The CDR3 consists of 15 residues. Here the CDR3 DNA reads TGTGCCACCAGCACCCACGGGGGGGCTGGCGGGGAGCTGTTTTTT. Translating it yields CATSTHGGAGGELFF.

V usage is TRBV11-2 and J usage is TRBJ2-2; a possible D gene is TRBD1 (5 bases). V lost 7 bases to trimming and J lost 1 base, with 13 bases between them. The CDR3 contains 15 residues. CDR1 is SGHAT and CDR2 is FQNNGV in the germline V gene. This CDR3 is CASTPIGENTGELFF. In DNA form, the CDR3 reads TGTGCCAGCACCCCCATAGGGGAGAACACCGGGGAGCTGTTTTTT.

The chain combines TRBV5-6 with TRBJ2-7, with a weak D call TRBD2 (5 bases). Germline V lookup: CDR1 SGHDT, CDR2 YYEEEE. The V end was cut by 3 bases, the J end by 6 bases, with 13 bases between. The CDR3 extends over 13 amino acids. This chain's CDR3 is CASSSGLSAEQYF. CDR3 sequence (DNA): TGTGCCAGCAGCTCAGGACTCTCGGCCGAGCAGTACTTC.

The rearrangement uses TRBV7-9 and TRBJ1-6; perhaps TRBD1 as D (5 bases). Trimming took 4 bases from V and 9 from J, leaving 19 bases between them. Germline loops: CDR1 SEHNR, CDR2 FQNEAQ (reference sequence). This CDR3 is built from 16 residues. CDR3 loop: CASSSELGLRGSPLHF. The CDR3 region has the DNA TGTGCCAGCAGCTCCGAGTTGGGACTACGAGGTTCACCCCTCCACTTT. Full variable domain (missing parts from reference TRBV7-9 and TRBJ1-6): DTGVSQNPRHKITKRGQNVTFRCDPISEHNRLYWYRQTLGQGPEFLTYFQNEAQLEKSRLLSDRFSAERPKGSFSTLEIQRTEQGDSAMYLCASSSELGLRGSPLHFGNGTRLTVT.

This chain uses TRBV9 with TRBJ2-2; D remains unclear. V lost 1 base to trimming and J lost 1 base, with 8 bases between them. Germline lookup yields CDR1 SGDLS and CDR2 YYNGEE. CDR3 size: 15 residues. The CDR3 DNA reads TGTGCCAGCAGCGTACTCGGTCAGAACACCGGGGAGCTGTTTTTT. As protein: CASSVLGQNTGELFF.

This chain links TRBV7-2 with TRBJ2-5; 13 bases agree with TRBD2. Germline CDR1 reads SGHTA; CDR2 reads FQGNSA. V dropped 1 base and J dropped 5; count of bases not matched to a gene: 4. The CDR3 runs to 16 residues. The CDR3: CASSLGTSGSGETQYF. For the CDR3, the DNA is TGTGCCAGCAGCTTAGGGACTAGCGGGAGTGGGGAGACCCAGTACTTC.

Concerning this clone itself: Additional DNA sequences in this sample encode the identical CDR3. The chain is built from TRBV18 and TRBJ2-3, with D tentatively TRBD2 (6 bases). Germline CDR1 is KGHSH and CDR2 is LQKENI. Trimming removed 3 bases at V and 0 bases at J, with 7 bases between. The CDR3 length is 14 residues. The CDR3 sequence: CASSPSGSTDTQYF. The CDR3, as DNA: TGTGCCAGCTCACCTAGCGGAAGCACAGATACGCAGTATTTT.

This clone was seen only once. CDR3 nucleotide sequence: TGTGCCAGCAGCATAAGCAGGGCCGGGGAGCTGTTTTTT. Protein sequence: CASSISRAGELFF. The chain joins TRBV11-2 to TRBJ2-2, with D possibly matching TRBD1 (5 bases). The germline V gene has CDR1 SGHAT and CDR2 FQNNGV. The CDR3 length is 13 residues. Trimming left V 5 bases short and J 6 bases short, with 10 bases between. The variable domain in full, with the rest retrieved from reference TRBV11-2 and TRBJ2-2, is EAGVAQSPRYKIIEKRQSVAFWCNPISGHATLYWYQQILGQGPKLLIQFQNNGVVDDSQLPKDRFSAERLKGVDSTLKIQPAKLEDSAVYLCASSISRAGELFFGEGSRLTVL.

For the CDR3, the DNA is TGTGCCAGCAGCAAACCGCCGCCCCGGGAGGACAGGGTGACCGAGCAGTACTTC. It encodes CASSKPPPREDRVTEQYF. The chain has TRBV21-1 and TRBJ2-7; the table's D call, TRBD1, was not checked against the DNA. TRBV21-1 is a listed pseudogene. The CDR3 is made up of 18 amino acids.

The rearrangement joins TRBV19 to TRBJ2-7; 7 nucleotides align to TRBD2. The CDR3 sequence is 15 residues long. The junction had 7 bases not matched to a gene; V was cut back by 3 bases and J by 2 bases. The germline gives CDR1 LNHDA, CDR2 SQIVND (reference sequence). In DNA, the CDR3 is TGTGCCAGTAGTATGGCCTGGGCGGGGGCCTACGAGCAGTACTTC. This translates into CASSMAWAGAYEQYF.

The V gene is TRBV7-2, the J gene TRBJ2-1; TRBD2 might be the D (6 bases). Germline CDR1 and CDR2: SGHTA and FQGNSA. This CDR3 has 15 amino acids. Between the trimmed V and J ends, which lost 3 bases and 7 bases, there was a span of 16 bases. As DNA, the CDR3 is TGTGCCAGCAGCTTCCTCGGAGGGGCCATGAATGAGCAGTTCTTC. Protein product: CASSFLGGAMNEQFF.

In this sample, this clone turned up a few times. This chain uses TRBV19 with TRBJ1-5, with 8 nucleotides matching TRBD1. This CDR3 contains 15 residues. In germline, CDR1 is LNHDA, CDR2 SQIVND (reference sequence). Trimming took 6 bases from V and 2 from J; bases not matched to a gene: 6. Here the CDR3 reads CASRETGAGNQPQHF. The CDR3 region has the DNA TGTGCCAGTAGAGAGACAGGGGCAGGCAATCAGCCCCAGCATTTT.

The CDR3 protein is CATSNGSPHKETQYF. The DNA for the CDR3 is TGTGCCACCAGCAACGGGTCCCCCCACAAAGAGACCCAGTACTTC. The V and J genes are TRBV15 and TRBJ2-5; D gene unclear. The CDR3 contains 15 residues. The germline CDR1 and CDR2 sequences are LNHNV and YYDKDF (reference sequence). V was cut by 4 bases and J by 3 bases, with 15 bases left in between.

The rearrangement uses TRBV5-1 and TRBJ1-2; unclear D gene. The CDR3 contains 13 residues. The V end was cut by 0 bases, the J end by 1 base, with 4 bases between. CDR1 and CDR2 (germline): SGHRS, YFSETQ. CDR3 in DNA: TGCGCCAGCAGCTTGGACATTAACTATGGCTACACCTTC. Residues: CASSLDINYGYTF.

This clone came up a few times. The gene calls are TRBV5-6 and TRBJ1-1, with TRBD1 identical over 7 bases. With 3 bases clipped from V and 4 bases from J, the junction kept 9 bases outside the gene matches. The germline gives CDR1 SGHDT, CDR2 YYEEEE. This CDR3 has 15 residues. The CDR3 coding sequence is TGTGCCAGCAGCTGGGAACAGGGGTTGGGCACTGAAGCTTTCTTT. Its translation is CASSWEQGLGTEAFF.

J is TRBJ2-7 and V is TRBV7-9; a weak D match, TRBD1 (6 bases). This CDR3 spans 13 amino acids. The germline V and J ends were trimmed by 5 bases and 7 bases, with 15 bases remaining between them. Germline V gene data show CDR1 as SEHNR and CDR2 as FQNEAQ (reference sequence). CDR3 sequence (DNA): TGTGCCAGCAGCCCAACAGGGCCGGGAGAGCAGTACTTC. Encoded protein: CASSPTGPGEQYF.